This paragraph covers one T cell receptor (beta chain) sequence. Its antigen is currently unknown. The time point was: persistent/refractory GD, antithyroid drugs over 5 years with positive TRAb. Preparation of the TCR library used RNA extracted from PBMCs. Guidelines of the American Thyroid Association were used to diagnose Graves' disease. Peripheral blood, approximately 9 milliliters of it, was drawn into EDTA tubes. Construction of TCR beta libraries relied on iRepertoire HTBI primers and on Arm-PCR targeting CDR3 regions. TCRdb reanalysed the multiplex PCR reads using MiXCR and keeps one entry per CDR3 protein. The table lists around 450,000 distinct CDR3 sequences, under 25% of them singletons. This CDR3 is built from 15 residues. V lost 10 bases and J lost 6; bases outside the gene matches: 8. Germline V CDR1 and CDR2: ENHRY, SYGVKD. The sample comes from a study of regulatory T cells in long-lasting Graves disease. Overall study context: The criterion for persistent Graves' disease was over 5 years of antithyroid drugs with positive TSH receptor antibodies. Study results and limitations: Persistent disease showed a preference for TRBV28, TRBJ1-2 and TRBJ2-5.

The sample here was peripheral blood mononuclear cells (PBMCs), taken when the disease was refractory, from a patient treated with antithyroid drugs. The TCR was taken from a female donor with Graves disease. This chain connects TRBV10-3 to TRBJ2-1; TRBD2 aligns across 14 bases. The CDR3 spells CATRLAGGAGNEQFF. The CDR3 coding sequence is TGTGCCACCCGACTAGCGGGAGGGGCAGGCAATGAGCAGTTCTTC.